The present T cell receptor beta chain was sequenced within a study of blood T cell repertoires in COVID-19. Study at large: The United States, Italy and Spain provided the acute and convalescent COVID-19 samples. PBMCs, B-cell-depleted T cells, or T cells provided the cDNA or gDNA that made up the material.

The Seattle patients joined while their infection was active and were tracked longitudinally afterward. From germline, CDR1 is SGHNT and CDR2 YYREEE (reference sequence). There are 15 residues in the CDR3. The germline V and J ends were trimmed by 1 base and 10 bases, with 18 bases remaining between them. Original methodology: Amplification of reference gene primers provided the estimated nucleated cell counts. Data came from immunoSEQ multiplex PCR; TCRdb stores just in-frame clones and leaves some out. The DNA gave D and trimming, while V, J and clone size come from that table. This table has about 68,000 clones, 90% to 95% appearing once.

This sequence originates from a middle-aged man with COVID-19, enrolled during active disease. Sample: peripheral blood. The chain employs TRBV5-4 and TRBJ2-1, with D possibly matching TRBD1 (5 bases). Written as DNA, the CDR3 is TGTGCCAGCAGCTTGAAGGTCCATAGGGGCGAGGAGCAGTTCTTC. It translates to CASSLKVHRGEEQFF.